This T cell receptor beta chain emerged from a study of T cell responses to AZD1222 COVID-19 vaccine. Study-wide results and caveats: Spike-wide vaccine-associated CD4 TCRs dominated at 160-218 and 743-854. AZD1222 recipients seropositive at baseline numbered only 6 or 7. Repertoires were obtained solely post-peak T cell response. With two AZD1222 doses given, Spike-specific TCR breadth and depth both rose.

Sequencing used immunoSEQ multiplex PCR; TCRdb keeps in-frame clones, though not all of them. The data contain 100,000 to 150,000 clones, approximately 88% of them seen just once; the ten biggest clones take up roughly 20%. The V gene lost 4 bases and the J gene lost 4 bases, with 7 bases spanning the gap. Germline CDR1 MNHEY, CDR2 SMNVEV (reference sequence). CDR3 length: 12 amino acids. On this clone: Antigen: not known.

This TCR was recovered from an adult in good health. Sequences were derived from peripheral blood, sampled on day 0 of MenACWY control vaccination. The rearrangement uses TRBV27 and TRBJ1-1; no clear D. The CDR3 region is CASSSWGTEAFF. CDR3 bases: TGTGCCAGCAGTTCCTGGGGCACTGAAGCTTTCTTT.